The sequence of this TCR beta chain was determined in a study of cytomegalovirus exposure and HLA in healthy donors (dated by TCRdb to the late 2010s). Concerning the study at large: An earlier analysis of approximately 590 of the donors reported approximately 290 Gb of sequence data and around 110 million unique TCR beta sequences from roughly 200 million T cells. The study used immunosequencing to profile the T cell repertoires of about 670 subjects and linked those repertoires to cytomegalovirus serostatus. An early release that covered several hundred HLA-typed donors contained approximately 320 gigabases of sequencing data and 65 million to 100 million unique TCR sequences. The study combined high-throughput TCR immunosequencing, statistical association of individual TCRs with disease status, and machine learning to predict cytomegalovirus infection status. Donor age, sex, ethnicity and CMV serostatus were compiled alongside the repertoire data. Besides the first cohort of 666 subjects, a separate validation cohort made up of roughly 120 different subjects was used. Class I and class II HLA loci were covered by the typing at four-digit resolution. The later analysis used no new phenotypic data to find candidate immune exposures, relying instead on TCR beta sequences and their occurrence across donors. In an earlier analysis of several hundred of the donors, high-throughput TCR beta sequencing was used to judge whether each TCR beta V gene segment behaved as functional or pseudogenic. Among about 400 genotyped donors of the cohort, an average of roughly 230,000 unique TCR beta nucleotide sequences was sequenced per donor, of which 15% to 20% were non-productive. A later analysis re-examined previously published TCR beta repertoires from 500 to 700 donors and added high-resolution HLA genotyping to investigate patterns of TCR occurrence. Typing coverage differed by locus: A, B, C, DRB1 and DQB1 were typed in roughly 620-630 donors, DQA1 in 500 to 550, DPA1 in 600 to 610, and DPB1 in just under 480. Of the roughly 400 genotyped donors, 80% to 90% were placed in the genetic ancestry cluster associated with self-reported Caucasian donors. The study was designed to test whether signatures of past pathogen exposure could be identified by cataloging public T cell receptors. Every discovery cohort repertoire had been produced on one sequencing platform. Genome-wide SNP genotypes for about 65% of the 666 donors were used in a later genetic analysis, which treated that subset as a discovery cohort. A few DR-DQ haplotypes were handled as single units for association and clustering because linkage in the cohort was strong. The investigation overall reported the following: In both the original and validation cohorts, the classifier was reported to diagnose cytomegalovirus status with high specificity and sensitivity. Because HLA typing was unavailable for some donors at each locus, only the typed subset was used in association tests. The study listed 170 or so TCR beta chains as associated with cytomegalovirus. The sequencing pipeline was judged likely to have produced a cluster of highly shared sequence variants as a technical artifact. In a later genetic analysis, fewer N-insertions in productive TCRs were reported among donors in an Asian-associated ancestry cluster than the roughly 670-donor mean. A further reported finding was that TCR beta sequences accurately predicted the HLA-A and HLA-B alleles for most subjects in the first cohort. V-gene and J-gene trimming of TCR beta chains was associated with a missense DCLRE1C variant in a later genetic analysis, and the association was replicated in an independent cohort. The authors suggested that the approach could potentially be generalized to other disease states and immunological phenotypes. In an earlier analysis of about 600 of the donors, most TCR beta V segments appeared in productive rearrangements about 87% or about 30% of the time, broadly matching IMGT annotations. A few of the identified cytomegalovirus-associated TCR beta chains were confirmed in vitro to be specific for cytomegalovirus antigens. Correlated functional status among segregating V segments might be attributable to linkage disequilibrium, but an unknown experimental factor could not be ruled out. Only TCR beta chains were sequenced in this cohort, and the absence of alpha or paired-chain data limited detectable features. While some public TCRs were present in many individuals, most TCR sequences turned up only very rarely across donors. Because counts were too low, roughly 17 rarely observed V segments, including chromosome 9 orphons, were left out of the earlier analysis of several hundred of the donors. When HLA alleles, especially DR and DQ, strongly co-occurred, attributing TCR associations to individual alleles was difficult. In a later analysis, several top co-occurrence clusters were reported to appear linked to parvovirus B19, influenza, CMV and Epstein-Barr virus. In a later analysis, most CMV-associated TCR beta chains were found to appear HLA-restricted, with HLA associations seemingly driven largely by CMV exposure. In a later analysis, HLA-associated TCR beta chains showed more clonal expansion and lower generation probabilities than non-associated chains that were equally common. At a false discovery rate of 0.05, a later analysis linked around 15,000 TCR beta sequences to specific HLA alleles. Roughly uniform sequencing depth across donors was assumed in presence/absence analyses, although this assumption may not hold. For the cohort, immune exposure information was limited to CMV serostatus. Because the 87-base-pair reads could not distinguish some IMGT-functional V segments, including TRBV6-2 and TRBV6-3, those segments were excluded. In a later analysis, the rate of TCR association differed among HLA loci, with DRB1 alleles having the most associated TCRs and HLA-C alleles having the fewest.

Comments on this clone: Which antigen it targets is not known. Per-base quality was not reported, and no clone a single base away is much larger than it.

The cohort was made up of about 610 healthy bone marrow donors. Cohort members were all nominally healthy when sampled, although unrecorded immune exposures were likely present. The donor was CMV seropositive and belonged to the group of 270 or so seropositive cohort members. A peripheral blood sample was collected from each donor, and TCR beta sequencing was performed on peripheral blood mononuclear cells. The Qiagen DNeasy Blood Extraction Kit was used to extract genomic DNA from the blood cell samples. Preparation of the library involved the immunoSEQ multiplex PCR assay. The multiplex PCR relied on a mix of 60 forward primers for TCR Vbeta segments and 13 reverse primers for TCR Jbeta segments. The CDR3 region of rearranged TCR beta genes was amplified from genomic DNA by a multiplex PCR assay. Amplified TCR beta libraries were sequenced as 87-base-pair reads on the Illumina HiSeq System. In the authors' own workflow: In a later analysis, tens of millions of unique TCR beta chains were counted across the roughly 700 repertoires, and roughly 11 million of these chains were shared by at least two donors. Raw reads were error-corrected and collapsed into unique sequences by a nearest-neighbor algorithm in which closely related sequences were merged to remove PCR and sequencing errors. CDR3 sequences were aligned to IMGT reference sequences to assign V, D and J gene segments. Each retained sequence needed at least a six-nucleotide match to both a V gene segment and a J gene segment. A rearrangement counted as productive if the CDR3 had no stop codons and remained in frame with V and J, and every other rearrangement counted as non-productive. CDR3 was defined by IMGT convention, running from the second conserved V-encoded cysteine to the conserved J-encoded phenylalanine. In an earlier analysis of around 570 of the donors, sequences lacking an unambiguous match to a single V gene segment were excluded. An earlier analysis of 587 of the donors called V segments functional above 56.7% productive rearrangements and segregating when the between-donor standard deviation exceeded 5%. A statistical classification framework was built for diagnosing cytomegalovirus status from the catalog of TCR beta chain sequences. V and J gene assignment, in a later analysis, came from comparing TCR nucleotide sequences with IMGT/GENE-DB human TR gene sequences. A later analysis assigned CDR3 sequences and most-parsimonious VDJ recombination scenarios with the TCRdist pipeline. In a later analysis, every TCR beta chain was defined by the combination of its CDR3 amino acid sequence and its V-gene family, and reads without a unique V-gene family were dropped. In a later analysis, approximately 590 highly shared, low-generation-probability nucleotide sequences were removed to address suspected cross-contamination and a sequencing artifact. In a later analysis, a clonal expansion index for each public chain was calculated from normalized within-repertoire ranks of inferred template counts. Generation probabilities in a later analysis came from a VDJ recombination model fitted to out-of-frame rearrangements, and those results were checked against IGoR. A later analysis scored TCR-TCR, TCR-HLA and TCR-CMV co-occurrence with hypergeometric tests, applying a repertoire-size bias correction to TCR pairs. In a later analysis, false discovery rates were estimated by permuting HLA or CMV assignments 20 times. In a later analysis, co-occurring TCRs were grouped using DBSCAN, with TCRdist sequence similarity added in when clustering inside HLA-allele-positive subsets. For co-occurrence clustering, repertoires with fewer than 30,000 or more than 120,000 public chains were excluded, along with five repertoires with anomalous nucleotide sharing. This immuneACCESS table, as held by TCRdb, lists in-frame sequences with V and J called but not all clones. Of the missing ones, under half trace to an unresolved V gene in checked studies; the others have no known cause. The D gene and trimming were derived from the DNA, and the V and J assignments and clone size from that table. The sample records some 140,000 clones, more than 75% of which are singletons. Clones ranked in the top ten supply 7.7% of the sample.

V is reduced by 4 bases and J by 9 bases, leaving a spacing of 10 bases between them. The CDR3 covers 11 residues, taking in both the cysteine and the phenylalanine. CDR3 DNA only is kept here, 33 bases in frame from base 1. According to the germline V gene, CDR1 reads MNHEY and CDR2 reads SVGAGI. The sequenced sample consisted of PBMCs. This receptor was obtained from a man aged 25 to 40 in good health and CMV-seropositive. The chain joins TRBV6-5 to TRBJ2-7, and perhaps TRBD2 as D gene, on 5 matching bases. The nucleotides are TGTGCCAGCAGTTCCCAAGGGAGGCAGTACTTC. It translates to CASSSQGRQYF.